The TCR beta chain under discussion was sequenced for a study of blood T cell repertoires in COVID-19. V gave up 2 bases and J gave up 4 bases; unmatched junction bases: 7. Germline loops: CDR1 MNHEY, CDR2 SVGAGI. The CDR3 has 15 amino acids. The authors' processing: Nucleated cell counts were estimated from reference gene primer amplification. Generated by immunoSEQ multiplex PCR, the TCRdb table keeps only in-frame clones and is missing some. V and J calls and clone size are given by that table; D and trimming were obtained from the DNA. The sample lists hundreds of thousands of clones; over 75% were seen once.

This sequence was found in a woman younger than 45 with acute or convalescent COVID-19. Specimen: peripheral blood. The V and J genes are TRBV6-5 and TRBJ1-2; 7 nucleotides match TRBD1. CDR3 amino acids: CASSYRRDSPYGYTF. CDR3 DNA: TGTGCCAGCAGTTACAGGAGGGACAGCCCCTATGGCTACACCTTC.